A selection of T cell receptor beta chains follows, all from one sample in a study of early T cells in non-severe SARS-CoV-2 infection. MiXCR, applied by TCRdb to the 5' RACE reads, yields one record per CDR3 protein. Here the sample spans tens of thousands of distinct CDR3 sequences, roughly 4.2% being singletons. The sample taken for sequencing was whole blood. The source is an adult who was a healthcare worker with PCR-confirmed SARS-CoV-2 infection or an uninfected control (not recorded which). Each CDR3 is given with its conserved first and last residue. Fields, in order: J gene, V gene, clone size, D gene, CDR3 DNA, CDR3 protein. A D gene is named only where the DNA matches it firmly. The size field is filled for only some rows; it gives once, few, many or a size class.

j_gene: TRBJ2-3
v_gene: TRBV10-2
abundance: .
d_gene: .
CDR3nt: TGCGCCAGCAGGTTGGGTCGGAACCCCACAGATACGCAGTATTTT
CDR3aa: CASRLGRNPTDTQYF

j_gene: TRBJ2-2
v_gene: TRBV7-8
abundance: .
d_gene: TRBD2
CDR3nt: TGTGCCAGCAGCTCAGCGGGAGTTATCACCGGGGAGCTGTTTTTT
CDR3aa: CASSSAGVITGELFF

j_gene: TRBJ2-2
v_gene: TRBV6-4
abundance: many
d_gene: TRBD2
CDR3nt: TGTGCCAGCAGTGACATTAGCGGGAGTGGGGAGCTGTTTTTT
CDR3aa: CASSDISGSGELFF

j_gene: TRBJ2-1
v_gene: TRBV18
abundance: .
d_gene: TRBD2
CDR3nt: TGTGCCAGCTCTCTAGCGGGAATGGAGCAGTTCTTC
CDR3aa: CASSLAGMEQFF

j_gene: TRBJ2-7
v_gene: TRBV20-1
abundance: .
d_gene: TRBD1
CDR3nt: TGCAGTGCTCACCGAACGGGACAGAGCTACGAGCAGTACTTC
CDR3aa: CSAHRTGQSYEQYF

j_gene: TRBJ2-6
v_gene: TRBV30
abundance: few
d_gene: TRBD1
CDR3nt: TGTGCCGGACGGTTCCGGGACAGTGTCTCTGGGGCCAACGTCCTGACTTTC
CDR3aa: CAGRFRDSVSGANVLTF

j_gene: TRBJ2-4
v_gene: TRBV4-1
abundance: many
d_gene: .
CDR3nt: TGCGCCAGCAGCCAAGGCCGCTCTTTCGGGAGAACCAAAAACATTCAGTACTTC
CDR3aa: CASSQGRSFGRTKNIQYF

j_gene: TRBJ2-2
v_gene: TRBV5-1
abundance: few
d_gene: TRBD1
CDR3nt: TGCGCCAGCCGTGGACAGGGCGGCACCGGGGAGCTGTTTTTT
CDR3aa: CASRGQGGTGELFF

j_gene: TRBJ2-7
v_gene: TRBV12-3/TRBV12-4
abundance: .
d_gene: .
CDR3nt: TGTGCCAGCAGTCAAAACAGTTACTACGAGCAGTACTTC
CDR3aa: CASSQNSYYEQYF

j_gene: TRBJ2-7
v_gene: TRBV19
abundance: .
d_gene: TRBD1
CDR3nt: TGTGCCAGTAGTATACAGGGACAGGGGGCCGCCGAGCAGTACTTC
CDR3aa: CASSIQGQGAAEQYF

j_gene: TRBJ2-7
v_gene: TRBV20-1
abundance: many
d_gene: TRBD2
CDR3nt: TGCAGTGCTAGAGATCCGGGGGGGCCGGGATACGAGCAGTACTTC
CDR3aa: CSARDPGGPGYEQYF

j_gene: TRBJ2-7
v_gene: TRBV20-1
abundance: many
d_gene: TRBD2
CDR3nt: TGCAGTGCCCCCAGACGTAGCGGGAGGGCCCTCTACGAGCAGTACTTC
CDR3aa: CSAPRRSGRALYEQYF

j_gene: TRBJ2-1
v_gene: TRBV3-1
abundance: few
d_gene: TRBD2
CDR3nt: TGTGCCAGCAGCCGCGGGACTAGCGGTAATAATGAGCAGTTCTTC
CDR3aa: CASSRGTSGNNEQFF

j_gene: TRBJ2-7
v_gene: TRBV7-2
abundance: many
d_gene: .
CDR3nt: TGTGCCAGCAGCTTAATAGACGAGCAGTACTTC
CDR3aa: CASSLIDEQYF

j_gene: TRBJ1-5
v_gene: TRBV7-9
abundance: many
d_gene: TRBD1
CDR3nt: TGTGCCAGCAGCTCCGCAGGGGGTGATCAGCCCCAGCATTTT
CDR3aa: CASSSAGGDQPQHF

j_gene: TRBJ2-3
v_gene: TRBV20-1
abundance: many
d_gene: .
CDR3nt: TGCAGTGCTAGAGTCCGGGACCCCCCCCGGACAGATACGCAGTATTTT
CDR3aa: CSARVRDPPRTDTQYF

j_gene: TRBJ2-3
v_gene: TRBV29-1
abundance: .
d_gene: TRBD1
CDR3nt: TGCAGCGTTGCGACAGGGGCTGGGGATACGCAGTATTTT
CDR3aa: CSVATGAGDTQYF

j_gene: TRBJ2-1
v_gene: TRBV5-1
abundance: many
d_gene: .
CDR3nt: TGCGCCAGCACCTACAGGGTTGAGGTCGGCAATGAGCAGTTCTTC
CDR3aa: CASTYRVEVGNEQFF

j_gene: TRBJ2-1
v_gene: TRBV19
abundance: many
d_gene: .
CDR3nt: TGTGCCAGTAGAGGACCTTACTATGAGCAGTTCTTC
CDR3aa: CASRGPYYEQFF

j_gene: TRBJ2-1
v_gene: TRBV28
abundance: many
d_gene: .
CDR3nt: TGTGCCAGCAGAAGTCTGGCGGGATCGAATGAGCAGTTCTTC
CDR3aa: CASRSLAGSNEQFF

j_gene: TRBJ2-7
v_gene: TRBV28
abundance: many
d_gene: .
CDR3nt: TGTGCCAGCAGTTTACCCATGACTACCCGCTCGAAGCAGTACTTC
CDR3aa: CASSLPMTTRSKQYF

j_gene: TRBJ1-5
v_gene: TRBV11-2
abundance: many
d_gene: .
CDR3nt: TGTGCCAGCAGCTTATCTGGACAGATCCCCCAGCCCCAGCATTTT
CDR3aa: CASSLSGQIPQPQHF

j_gene: TRBJ2-3
v_gene: TRBV12-3/TRBV12-4
abundance: .
d_gene: .
CDR3nt: TGTGCCAGCCAAGCGGAGCAGGGGGGGCGTTACGATACGCAGTATTTT
CDR3aa: CASQAEQGGRYDTQYF

j_gene: TRBJ2-3
v_gene: TRBV25-1
abundance: many
d_gene: .
CDR3nt: TGTGCCAGCAGATCAGATACGCAGTATTTT
CDR3aa: CASRSDTQYF

j_gene: TRBJ2-3
v_gene: TRBV7-2
abundance: many
d_gene: .
CDR3nt: TGTGCCAGCAGCTTATGGCCAGATACGCAGTATTTT
CDR3aa: CASSLWPDTQYF

j_gene: TRBJ2-7
v_gene: TRBV15
abundance: many
d_gene: TRBD2
CDR3nt: TGTGCCACCAGCAGAGAATCGGCTGAAGCGGGAGGGGCCTACGAGCAGTACTTC
CDR3aa: CATSRESAEAGGAYEQYF

j_gene: TRBJ2-4
v_gene: TRBV29-1
abundance: many
d_gene: .
CDR3nt: TGCAGCACCAGCGGTAGCGGCATTCAGTACTTC
CDR3aa: CSTSGSGIQYF

j_gene: TRBJ2-4
v_gene: TRBV11-2
abundance: many
d_gene: TRBD2
CDR3nt: TGTGCCAGCAGCAAGACTGGCGGGGGGTACCTAGCCAAAAACATTCAGTACTTC
CDR3aa: CASSKTGGGYLAKNIQYF

j_gene: TRBJ1-5
v_gene: TRBV29-1
abundance: many
d_gene: .
CDR3nt: TGCAGCGCCGTGACCGGACATAATCAGCCCCAGCATTTT
CDR3aa: CSAVTGHNQPQHF

j_gene: TRBJ1-2
v_gene: TRBV5-1
abundance: medium-sized
d_gene: .
CDR3nt: TGCGCCAGCAGCTTGGTCGGGGGCTCTTTCGATGGCTACACCTTC
CDR3aa: CASSLVGGSFDGYTF

j_gene: TRBJ1-5
v_gene: TRBV10-3
abundance: many
d_gene: .
CDR3nt: TGTGCCATCAGCCTTGGGCTAGAGGGAAATCAGCCCCAGCATTTT
CDR3aa: CAISLGLEGNQPQHF

j_gene: TRBJ2-2
v_gene: TRBV30
abundance: few
d_gene: TRBD1
CDR3nt: TGTGCCTGGAGTGACAGGGGCACCGGGGAGCTGTTTTTT
CDR3aa: CAWSDRGTGELFF

j_gene: TRBJ2-5
v_gene: TRBV5-1
abundance: many
d_gene: .
CDR3nt: TGCGCCAGCAGCTTGGTGGGTAGCGTAGCCGGAGAGACCCAGTACTTC
CDR3aa: CASSLVGSVAGETQYF

j_gene: TRBJ2-3
v_gene: TRBV20-1
abundance: many
d_gene: .
CDR3nt: TGCAGTGCTAGTTGGGGGACTGGAGATACGCAGTATTTT
CDR3aa: CSASWGTGDTQYF

j_gene: TRBJ2-7
v_gene: TRBV10-3
abundance: many
d_gene: .
CDR3nt: TGTGCCATCAGTGGTAAGACGGCCTACGAGCAGTACTTC
CDR3aa: CAISGKTAYEQYF

j_gene: TRBJ2-1
v_gene: TRBV7-2
abundance: .
d_gene: .
CDR3nt: TGTGCCAGCAGCCCATATAGGGGGGGAAATGAGCAGTTCTTC
CDR3aa: CASSPYRGGNEQFF

j_gene: TRBJ1-3
v_gene: TRBV10-3
abundance: many
d_gene: .
CDR3nt: TGTGCCATCAGGTCGACCGGAAACACCATATATTTT
CDR3aa: CAIRSTGNTIYF

j_gene: TRBJ2-6
v_gene: TRBV6-2/TRBV6-3
abundance: many
d_gene: .
CDR3nt: TGTGCCAGCAGTCTACAGGGCGGAGGGGCCAACGTCCTGACTTTC
CDR3aa: CASSLQGGGANVLTF

j_gene: TRBJ2-6
v_gene: TRBV12-3/TRBV12-4
abundance: medium-sized
d_gene: .
CDR3nt: TGTGCCAGCAGTTTAGCCGGGGCCAACGTCCTGACTTTC
CDR3aa: CASSLAGANVLTF

j_gene: TRBJ2-1
v_gene: TRBV15
abundance: many
d_gene: .
CDR3nt: TGTGCCACCAGCAACGGGGGCACGTACAATGAGCAGTTCTTC
CDR3aa: CATSNGGTYNEQFF

j_gene: TRBJ2-1
v_gene: TRBV19
abundance: many
d_gene: .
CDR3nt: TGTGCCAGTAGTATTTCGGTAGGACAGCCGGGTGAGCAGTTCTTC
CDR3aa: CASSISVGQPGEQFF

j_gene: TRBJ2-1
v_gene: TRBV11-2
abundance: many
d_gene: .
CDR3nt: TGTGCCAGCAGCTCAGGGAGTAGGTTCTTC
CDR3aa: CASSSGSRFF

j_gene: TRBJ2-1
v_gene: TRBV29-1
abundance: many
d_gene: TRBD2
CDR3nt: TGCAGCGTACGGACTAGCCCGAGCTCCTACAATGAGCAGTTCTTC
CDR3aa: CSVRTSPSSYNEQFF

j_gene: TRBJ2-1
v_gene: TRBV28
abundance: .
d_gene: TRBD1
CDR3nt: TGTGCCAGCAGTAGGGGACAGGGGAGAGGGGAAAACTACAATGAGCAGTTCTTC
CDR3aa: CASSRGQGRGENYNEQFF

j_gene: TRBJ1-2
v_gene: TRBV20-1
abundance: medium-sized
d_gene: .
CDR3nt: TGCAGTGCTAGTCTGGGCCGTTCGAACTATGGCTACACCTTC
CDR3aa: CSASLGRSNYGYTF

j_gene: TRBJ1-2
v_gene: TRBV11-2
abundance: many
d_gene: TRBD1
CDR3nt: TGTGCCAGCAGCTTAGGGGGACAGTCGGCAATCTACACCTTC
CDR3aa: CASSLGGQSAIYTF

j_gene: TRBJ2-1
v_gene: TRBV5-1
abundance: few
d_gene: .
CDR3nt: TGCGCCAGCAGCTTGGTTCCCAATGAGCAGTTCTTC
CDR3aa: CASSLVPNEQFF

j_gene: TRBJ2-3
v_gene: TRBV6-6
abundance: .
d_gene: TRBD2
CDR3nt: TGTGCCAGCAAAACAAGGGGGACTAGCGCCCCAGATACGCAGTATTTT
CDR3aa: CASKTRGTSAPDTQYF

j_gene: TRBJ1-2
v_gene: TRBV7-2
abundance: many
d_gene: .
CDR3nt: TGTGCCAGCAGCTACGATGGACGGGTTAACTATGGCTACACCTTC
CDR3aa: CASSYDGRVNYGYTF

j_gene: TRBJ2-1
v_gene: TRBV29-1
abundance: few
d_gene: .
CDR3nt: TGCAGCGTGGAGAGGAATGAGCAGTTCTTC
CDR3aa: CSVERNEQFF

j_gene: TRBJ2-5
v_gene: TRBV7-6
abundance: few
d_gene: TRBD2
CDR3nt: TGTGCCAGCAGGGATAGCGGGGGATTGGAGACCCAGTACTTC
CDR3aa: CASRDSGGLETQYF

j_gene: TRBJ2-2
v_gene: TRBV20-1
abundance: many
d_gene: .
CDR3nt: TGCAGTGCTAAGGACGAGAGGGACACCGGGGAGCTGTTTTTT
CDR3aa: CSAKDERDTGELFF

j_gene: TRBJ1-3
v_gene: TRBV7-8
abundance: many
d_gene: .
CDR3nt: TGTGCCAGCAGCTTAGAGACAGCCCCTGGAAACACCATATATTTT
CDR3aa: CASSLETAPGNTIYF

j_gene: TRBJ2-6
v_gene: TRBV6-5
abundance: .
d_gene: TRBD2
CDR3nt: TGTGCCAGCAGTTACACTAGCGGGTCTGGGGCCAACGTCCTGACTTTC
CDR3aa: CASSYTSGSGANVLTF

j_gene: TRBJ2-7
v_gene: TRBV19
abundance: many
d_gene: TRBD1
CDR3nt: TGTGCCAGTAGTATTCTAGCCGGACAGGGTTACGAGCAGTACTTC
CDR3aa: CASSILAGQGYEQYF

j_gene: TRBJ2-3
v_gene: TRBV2
abundance: medium-sized
d_gene: .
CDR3nt: TGTGCCAGCAATCAGGGGAGAACAGATACGCAGTATTTT
CDR3aa: CASNQGRTDTQYF

j_gene: TRBJ2-7
v_gene: TRBV7-9
abundance: many
d_gene: .
CDR3nt: TGTGCCAGCAGCCCTGGGCCCTTAGGAGAGCAGTACTTC
CDR3aa: CASSPGPLGEQYF

j_gene: TRBJ2-5
v_gene: TRBV5-6
abundance: many
d_gene: TRBD2
CDR3nt: TGTGCCAGCAGCTTCCTTGCGGGGGGGCACAAAGAGACCCAGTACTTC
CDR3aa: CASSFLAGGHKETQYF

j_gene: TRBJ2-3
v_gene: TRBV29-1
abundance: many
d_gene: .
CDR3nt: TGCAGCGTTGATGAGGTAGCGGCTAGCACAGATACGCAGTATTTT
CDR3aa: CSVDEVAASTDTQYF